This T cell receptor beta chain was observed in a study of OX40 agonist ivuxolimab in advanced cancers. Background on the study: People in dose escalation had one of these cancers: hepatocellular carcinoma, melanoma, renal cell or head and neck cancer.

This clone was detected only a few times. Its antigen is undetermined. This CDR3 comprises 17 residues. Trimming removed 1 base from V and 4 bases from J; junction bases left unmatched: 8. Germline-derived CDR1 and CDR2 are MGHRA and YSYEKL. Broader study findings: Expanded peripheral T-cell antigen specificity went undetermined.

Using immunoSEQ multiplex PCR, the repertoire was profiled, and TCRdb retains in-frame clones only, with some absent. The data contain nearly 80,000 clones, about four fifths of them singletons. The chain employs TRBV4-1 and TRBJ1-4, with 8 bases matching TRBD1. Sequenced here: CD4+ or CD8+ T cells sorted from blood, sampled in a trial of the OX40 agonist ivuxolimab. The sequence was obtained from an adult with an advanced solid tumor such as melanoma, head and neck, liver or kidney cancer. The CDR3 sequence is CASSQGTGILRNEKLFF. Written as DNA, the CDR3 is TGCGCCAGCAGCCAAGGGACAGGGATACTGCGTAATGAAAAACTGTTTTTT.